This T cell receptor beta chain was sequenced in a study of cytomegalovirus exposure and HLA in healthy donors (dated by TCRdb to the late 2010s). In terms of the full investigation: An earlier analysis of more than 550 of the donors reported about 280 Gb of sequence data and around 110 million unique TCR beta sequences obtained from around 190 million T cells. An early release that covered about 600 HLA-typed donors contained approximately 300 gigabases of sequencing data and approximately 85 million unique TCR sequences. Of the 350 to 450 genotyped donors, roughly 76% were placed in the genetic ancestry cluster associated with self-reported Caucasian donors. The study was designed to test whether signatures of past pathogen exposure could be identified by cataloging public T cell receptors. The T cell repertoires of several hundred subjects were profiled by immunosequencing and related to cytomegalovirus serostatus. Besides the first cohort of about 730 subjects, a separate validation cohort made up of 120 different subjects was used. High-throughput TCR immunosequencing, statistical association of individual TCRs with disease status, and machine learning were combined to predict cytomegalovirus infection status. A later analysis re-examined previously published TCR beta repertoires from 600 to 700 donors and added high-resolution HLA genotyping to investigate patterns of TCR occurrence. Rather than using new phenotypic data, the later analysis identified candidate immune exposures from TCR beta sequences and from how often those sequences occurred across donors. An earlier analysis of several hundred of the donors applied high-throughput TCR beta sequencing to assess whether each TCR beta V gene segment acted as functional or pseudogenic. Donor age, sex, ethnicity and CMV serostatus were collected together with the repertoire data. A later genetic analysis took genome-wide SNP genotypes for 398 of the 666 donors and used that subset as a discovery cohort. Every repertoire in the discovery cohort had been generated on one and the same sequencing platform. HLA typing covered class I and class II loci at four-digit resolution. The number of typed donors differed by locus: about 620-630 for A, B, C, DRB1 and DQB1; 522 for DQA1; approximately 600 for DPA1; and roughly 450 for DPB1. A handful of DR-DQ haplotypes were treated as single units for association and clustering because of strong linkage in the cohort. Among about 390 genotyped donors of the cohort, an average of about 240,000 unique TCR beta nucleotide sequences were sequenced per donor, 15% to 20% of them non-productive. General study outcomes and caveats: Roughly uniform sequencing depth across donors was assumed in presence/absence analyses, although this assumption may not hold. Most TCR sequences were seen in very few donors, while some public TCRs were found in many individuals. Most CMV-associated TCR beta chains appeared to be HLA-restricted in a later analysis, and the HLA associations seemed to be driven largely by CMV exposure. The only immune exposure information available for the cohort was CMV serostatus. HLA typing was unavailable for some donors at each locus, so association tests used only the typed subset. It was suggested by the authors that the approach could potentially be generalized to other disease states and immunological phenotypes. A further reported finding was that TCR beta sequences accurately predicted the HLA-A and HLA-B alleles for most subjects in the first cohort. Linkage disequilibrium might explain the correlated functional status among segregating V segments, but an unknown experimental factor could not be excluded. Compared with the roughly 700-donor mean, donors in an Asian-associated ancestry cluster had fewer N-insertions in productive TCRs, according to a later genetic analysis. A later genetic analysis associated a missense DCLRE1C variant with V-gene and J-gene trimming of TCR beta chains, and an independent cohort replicated the association. The 87-base-pair reads could not distinguish some IMGT-functional V segments, including TRBV6-2 and TRBV6-3, so those segments were excluded. Specific HLA alleles were associated with 15,000 to 20,000 TCR beta sequences at a false discovery rate of 0.05 in a later analysis. In a later analysis, TCR association rates were found to vary across HLA loci, with the most associated TCRs seen for DRB1 alleles and the fewest for HLA-C alleles. The study gave a list of under 200 TCR beta chains associated with cytomegalovirus. Only TCR beta chains were sequenced in this cohort, and the absence of alpha or paired-chain data limited detectable features. Because counts were too low, seventeen rarely observed V segments, including chromosome 9 orphons, were excluded from the earlier analysis of a few hundred of the donors. An earlier analysis of approximately 530 of the donors showed that most TCR beta V segments appeared in productive rearrangements either about 87% or about 30% of the time, which broadly matched IMGT annotations. The classifier was reported to diagnose cytomegalovirus status with high specificity and sensitivity in both the original and validation cohorts. A later analysis reported that several top co-occurrence clusters appeared linked to parvovirus B19, influenza, CMV and Epstein-Barr virus. Strong co-occurrence of HLA alleles, especially DR and DQ, made assigning TCR associations to individual alleles difficult. In a later analysis, HLA-associated TCR beta chains showed more clonal expansion and lower generation probabilities than non-associated chains that were equally common. A cluster of highly shared sequence variants was judged likely to be a technical artifact of the sequencing pipeline. Three of the identified cytomegalovirus-associated TCR beta chains were confirmed in vitro to be specific for cytomegalovirus antigens.

Libraries were constructed by the immunoSEQ multiplex PCR assay. For the multiplex PCR, a mixture combining 60 forward primers for TCR Vbeta segments and 13 reverse primers for TCR Jbeta segments was used. A multiplex PCR assay on genomic DNA amplified the CDR3 region of rearranged TCR beta genes. The Illumina HiSeq System was used to sequence the amplified TCR beta libraries as 87-base-pair reads. Processing in the source paper ran as follows. In a later analysis, tens of millions of unique TCR beta chains were counted across the roughly 700 repertoires, and around 11 million of these chains were shared by at least two donors. To remove PCR and sequencing errors, raw reads were error-corrected and collapsed into unique sequences using a nearest-neighbor algorithm that merged closely related sequences. To assign V, D and J gene segments, CDR3 sequences were aligned to IMGT reference sequences. Each retained sequence needed at least a six-nucleotide match to both a V gene segment and a J gene segment. Rearrangements were classified as productive when the CDR3 lacked stop codons and remained in frame with V and J, and all other rearrangements were classified as non-productive. Following IMGT convention, CDR3 was defined as the stretch from the second conserved V-encoded cysteine up to the conserved J-encoded phenylalanine. Sequences without an unambiguous match to a single V gene segment were excluded from the earlier analysis of about 600 of the donors. An earlier analysis of some 500 of the donors classified V segments as functional when productive rearrangements were above 56.7% and as segregating when the standard deviation between donors was above 5%. A statistical classification framework was built for diagnosing cytomegalovirus status from the catalog of TCR beta chain sequences. In a later analysis, TCR nucleotide sequences were compared against IMGT/GENE-DB human TR gene sequences so that V and J genes could be assigned. Using the TCRdist pipeline, a later analysis assigned CDR3 sequences along with most-parsimonious VDJ recombination scenarios. In a later analysis, each TCR beta chain was defined by its CDR3 amino acid sequence together with its V-gene family, and reads without a unique V-gene family were excluded. A later analysis removed 592 highly shared, low-generation-probability nucleotide sequences to deal with suspected cross-contamination and a sequencing artifact. In a later analysis, a clonal expansion index was calculated for each public chain from normalized within-repertoire ranks of inferred template counts. Generation probabilities in a later analysis came from a VDJ recombination model fitted to out-of-frame rearrangements, and those results were checked against IGoR. In a later analysis, TCR-TCR, TCR-HLA and TCR-CMV co-occurrence was scored with hypergeometric tests, and a repertoire-size bias correction was applied to TCR pairs. In a later analysis, false discovery rates were estimated by permuting HLA or CMV assignments 20 times. A later analysis grouped co-occurring TCRs with DBSCAN, adding TCRdist sequence similarity when clustering within HLA-allele-positive subsets. Co-occurrence clustering excluded repertoires with fewer than 30,000 or more than 120,000 public chains, plus five with anomalous nucleotide sharing. The clones in this table, taken by TCRdb from immuneACCESS, are in-frame only. Not every clone is retained; where verified, under half of the shortfall comes from an unresolved V gene, and the cause of the rest is unknown. The D gene and trimming were derived from the DNA, and the V and J assignments and clone size from that table. The sample profile shows 150,000 to 200,000 clones; over 60% of them were found once. The ten top clones hold 1.5% to 2% of the sample.

V and J lose 4 bases and 7 bases, and a span of 8 bases separates them. The germline V gene yields SNHLY for CDR1 and FYNNEI for CDR2. There are 12 amino acids in the CDR3, from cysteine to phenylalanine inclusive. The retained sequence is limited to the CDR3, 36 bases, with the frame set at the first base. Details on this clone: Its antigen remains unidentified. No base-level quality is on record; no much larger clone is a single base apart.

The cohort comprised around 690 healthy bone marrow donors. All cohort members were sampled while nominally healthy, although unrecorded immune exposures were likely present. The donor was CMV seronegative and was included in the group of 352 seronegative cohort members. Each donor provided a peripheral blood sample, and peripheral blood mononuclear cells were used for TCR beta sequencing. The Qiagen DNeasy Blood Extraction Kit was used to extract genomic DNA from the blood cell samples. The sequence was collected from a woman aged 25 to 39 in good health and CMV-seronegative. The chain was built from TRBV2 and TRBJ1-5; the D gene is unclear. Sequenced: PBMCs. The CDR3 reads CASSVSGQPQHF. The bases are TGTGCCAGCAGTGTGTCGGGGCAGCCCCAGCATTTT. Outside the CDR3, residues come from the reference TRBV2 and TRBJ1-5 proteins, so the full variable domain is: EPEVTQTPSHQVTQMGQEVILRCVPISNHLYFYWYRQILGQKVEFLVSFYNNEISEKSEIFDDQFSVERPDGSNFTLKIRSTKLEDSAMYFCASSVSGQPQHFGDGTRLSIL.